Shown below are 10 T cell receptor beta chains from a single sample sequenced in a study of regulatory T cells in long-lasting Graves disease. As for time point: persistent/refractory GD, antithyroid drugs over 5 years with positive TRAb. From RNA extracted from PBMCs, the TCR library was made. Researchers made TCR beta libraries by using iRepertoire HTBI primers and running Arm-PCR on CDR3 regions. In TCRdb, the multiplex PCR reads were re-called with MiXCR into one record per CDR3 protein. Here the sample spans roughly 450,000 distinct CDR3 sequences, about 20% being singletons. Sequencing used peripheral blood mononuclear cells (PBMCs), obtained when the disease was refractory, from a patient treated with antithyroid drugs. The receptor set was obtained from a female donor with Graves disease.

J is TRBJ2-7 and V is TRBV9, with 8 bases that match TRBD1. CDR3 length: 15 residues. Trimming cost V 4 bases and J 3 bases; bases outside gene matches: 9. The germline V gene has CDR1 SGDLS and CDR2 YYNGEE. The CDR3 reads CASSRGTGTFYEQYF. Here the CDR3 DNA reads TGTGCCAGCAGCAGAGGGACAGGCACCTTCTACGAGCAGTACTTC. Supplemented by reference TRBV9 and TRBJ2-7, the full variable domain reads DSGVTQTPKHLITATGQRVTLRCSPRSGDLSVYWYQQSLDQGLQFLIQYYNGEERAKGNILERFSAQQFPDLHSELNLSSLELGDSALYFCASSRGTGTFYEQYFGPGTRLTVT.

Many counts were recorded for this clonotype. This chain links TRBV5-1 with TRBJ2-7; 10 bases are shared with TRBD2. CDR1 is SGHRS and CDR2 is YFSETQ in the germline V gene. V was clipped by 2 bases and J by 3 bases; unmatched bases: 2. The CDR3 runs 14 residues. CDR3 in DNA: TGCGCCAGCAGCTTTACTAGCGGGATCTACGAGCAGTACTTC. This translates into CASSFTSGIYEQYF.

This clonotype has a count of ten or more. The gene calls are TRBV2 and TRBJ2-5; 7 bases line up with TRBD1. This CDR3 spans 16 amino acids. V shed 4 bases, J shed 5 bases, and the junction held 13 bases outside the gene matches. Germline V gives CDR1 SNHLY, CDR2 FYNNEI. Here the CDR3 reads CASSAYGQALAETQYF. The CDR3 coding sequence is TGTGCCAGCAGTGCCTATGGACAGGCTCTCGCGGAGACCCAGTACTTC.

The chain links TRBV6-5 to TRBJ1-5, with D hard to call. V lost 2 bases and J 7 bases, leaving 12 bases between the germline ends. CDR1 is MNHEY, CDR2 SVGAGI, per germline. CDR3 length: 14 amino acids. The CDR3 spells CASSYNRGKQPQHF. CDR3 coding DNA: TGTGCCAGCAGTTACAACCGGGGAAAACAGCCCCAGCATTTT.

A word on this clonotype: A much larger clone sits a single nucleotide away, making a read error possible. Because it lacks the conserved phenylalanine or tryptophan at the end, this CDR3 is likely a read error. CDR3 sequence (DNA): TGTGCCAGCAGGGGACTAGCATTAGGCGAGACCCAGTACCTC. This codes for CASRGLALGETQYL. The gene calls are TRBV6-1 and TRBJ2-5; 9 nucleotides align to TRBD2. Germline CDR1 is MNHNS and CDR2 is SASEGT. This CDR3 region has 14 residues. The V gene end was trimmed by 6 bases and the J gene end by 5 bases; junction bases not matched to a gene: 7.

Points on this clonotype: One junction end disagrees with the germline gene, perhaps due to a read error. This chain links TRBV28 with TRBJ2-7; D ambiguous. The length of the CDR3 is 12 residues. Germline V gene data show CDR1 as MDHEN and CDR2 as SYDVKM. The CDR3 spells CASSPTSYGQYF. The CDR3 nucleotides are TGTGCCAGCAGTCCCACCTCCTACGGGCAGTACTTC. Filled out from reference TRBV28 and TRBJ2-7, the complete variable domain reads DVKVTQSSRYLVKRTGEKVFLECVQDMDHENMFWYRQDPGLGLRLIYFSYDVKMKEKGDIPEGYSVSREKKERFSLILESASTNQTSMYLCASSPTSYGQYFGPGTRLTVT.

In the case of this clonotype: A junction boundary mismatches the germline segment, possibly from a read error. The chain employs TRBV6-1 and TRBJ2-5, with 8 bases that match TRBD1. Germline V lookup: CDR1 MNHNS, CDR2 SASEGT. The CDR3 totals 14 residues. The CDR3 DNA is TGTGCTAGCAGTGGCCAGGGGGCTCGGGAGACCCAGTACTTC. Amino acid sequence: CASSGQGARETQYF.

The chain joins TRBV28 to TRBJ2-7; 7 bases are shared with TRBD1. With 5 bases clipped from V and 0 bases from J, the junction kept 13 bases outside the gene matches. The CDR3 loop spans 17 amino acids. Germline V gives CDR1 MDHEN, CDR2 SYDVKM. DNA for the CDR3: TGTGCCAGCAGTCTCCCCGGGACAGCTACCTTCTCCTACGAGCAGTACTTC. Translation: CASSLPGTATFSYEQYF.

The J gene is TRBJ2-7, the V gene TRBV5-1, with 9 bases that match TRBD1. This CDR3 comprises 14 residues. Germline assignment: CDR1 SGHRS and CDR2 YFSETQ. Germline trimming cut 4 bases from V and 2 bases from J; bases unmatched to any gene: 4. The CDR3 loop is CASSRRTGAYEQYF. In nucleotides, the CDR3 is TGCGCCAGCAGCCGCCGGACAGGGGCCTACGAGCAGTACTTC.

The chain has TRBV13 and TRBJ2-2; 13 bases are a match to TRBD2. CDR1 is PRHDT and CDR2 is FYEKMQ in the germline V gene (reference sequence). There are 16 residues in the CDR3. Trimming at V came to 3 bases and at J to 7 bases, leaving 5 bases not matched to a gene. The DNA of the CDR3 is TGTGCCAGCAGCTTTACCGGACTAGCGGGAGACGGGGAGCTGTTTTTT. Translated, it gives CASSFTGLAGDGELFF. Drawing the rest from reference TRBV13 and TRBJ2-2, the complete variable domain is AAGVIQSPRHLIKEKRETATLKCYPIPRHDTVYWYQQGPGQDPQFLISFYEKMQSDKGSIPDRFSAQQFSDYHSELNMSSLELGDSALYFCASSFTGLAGDGELFFGEGSRLTVL.